Each of the 9 T cell receptor beta chains below was sequenced from the same sample in a study of shared clonotypes between healthy human individuals. Some clones are missing from TCRdb's copy, which holds only in-frame ones; the method was immunoSEQ multiplex PCR. The sample shows 450,000 to 500,000 clones, 65% to 85% of them seen only once. The source material was PBMCs. These receptors came from a woman aged 40 to 50 in good health. Some clones in this sample may be carry-over from other donors' samples.

The V and J genes are TRBV19 and TRBJ1-1; D might be TRBD1 (5 bases). V was shortened by 5 bases and J by 1 base, with 11 bases between the two germline ends. CDR3 length: 14 residues. The germline CDR1 and CDR2 sequences are LNHDA and SQIVND (reference sequence). The CDR3 bases are TGTGCCAGTAGTTCCGGGACCCAGAACACTGAAGCTTTCTTT. Residues: CASSSGTQNTEAFF.

The rearrangement joins TRBV10-2 to TRBJ1-5; TRBD1 aligns across 9 bases. The V segment lost 6 bases and the J segment 6 bases; nucleotides outside the gene matches: 6. This CDR3 has 14 amino acids. Germline lookup yields CDR1 WSHSY and CDR2 SAAADI. CDR3 region: CASSSDRGFQPQHF. CDR3 sequence (DNA): TGCGCCAGCAGCAGCGACAGGGGGTTTCAGCCCCAGCATTTT.

This clone showed up just a few times. J is TRBJ2-5 and V is TRBV7-9; maybe TRBD2 (6 bases). CDR3 length: 14 residues. The ends were cut back, 1 base at V and 5 bases at J, with 11 bases in the middle. Looked up from germline, CDR1 is SEHNR and CDR2 is FQNEAQ (reference sequence). The CDR3 nucleotides are TGTGCCAGCAGCTTAGTTACTAGCCGGGAGACCCAGTACTTC. This sequence encodes CASSLVTSRETQYF.

V and J are TRBV9 and TRBJ2-7, with a weak D call TRBD1 (5 bases). The CDR3 spans 14 residues. Per the germline V gene, CDR1 is SGDLS and CDR2 is YYNGEE. V lost 2 bases and J lost 5, with 14 bases in between. CDR3 sequence (DNA): TGTGCCAGCAGCGTGAGCCAGGGTTGGAACGAGCAGTACTTC. It yields the protein CASSVSQGWNEQYF. Together with reference TRBV9 and TRBJ2-7, the CDR3 gives the full variable domain: DSGVTQTPKHLITATGQRVTLRCSPRSGDLSVYWYQQSLDQGLQFLIQYYNGEERAKGNILERFSAQQFPDLHSELNLSSLELGDSALYFCASSVSQGWNEQYFGPGTRLTVT.

The rearrangement links TRBV5-4 to TRBJ2-5, with D perhaps TRBD1 (6 bases). This CDR3 contains 18 residues. Deletions cut 5 bases from V and 2 bases from J, with 25 bases between. Germline lookup yields CDR1 SGHNT and CDR2 YYREEE (reference sequence). CDR3 sequence (DNA): TGTGCCAGCAGAACGACCAGGGGTCCCCTACGGAGGCAAGAGACCCAGTACTTC. Amino acid sequence: CASRTTRGPLRRQETQYF.

In regard to this clone: A read error is the likely source, as a far larger clone sits one nucleotide away. This chain uses TRBV4-2 with TRBJ2-5; a weak D match, TRBD1 (6 bases). Germline CDR1 and CDR2: LGHNA and YNFKEQ. The CDR3 has 18 residues. The CDR3 nucleotides are TGTACCAGCAGCCAAGATGGGGCCCTCAGGGGCGGCCAAGAGACCCAGTACTTC. The encoded protein is CTSSQDGALRGGQETQYF.

The chain links TRBV9 to TRBJ2-1, with D perhaps given as TRBD1 or TRBD2 (5 bases each). Per germline, CDR1 SGDLS and CDR2 YYNGEE. There are 15 residues in the CDR3. Trimming stripped 1 base from V and 2 bases from J, with 10 bases between. The DNA for the CDR3 is TGTGCCAGCAGCGTATACCAGGGAGCCTACAATGAGCAGTTCTTC. This translates into CASSVYQGAYNEQFF.

The chain recombines TRBV6-6 with TRBJ2-7, with D perhaps given as TRBD1 or TRBD2 (6 bases each). The CDR3 runs to 12 residues. V gave up 5 bases and J gave up 4 bases, with 9 bases separating them. Germline assignment: CDR1 MNHNY and CDR2 SVGAGI (reference sequence). The CDR3 here is CASSRGEYEQYF. The CDR3 nucleotides read TGTGCCAGCAGTAGGGGGGAATACGAGCAGTACTTC.

In this sample, this clone is medium-sized. At the DNA level, this CDR3 is encoded by other sequences in the same sample as well. V is TRBV7-6 and J is TRBJ1-3; no firm D call. V lost 1 base and J lost 4, with 2 bases in between. The length of the CDR3 is 12 residues. Looked up from germline, CDR1 is SGHVS and CDR2 is FNYEAQ. The CDR3 reads CASSLEGNTIYF. In DNA, the CDR3 is TGTGCCAGCAGCTTAGAGGGAAACACCATATATTTT.